Listed here are 5 T cell receptor beta chains from one sample, sequenced in a study of cytomegalovirus exposure and HLA in healthy donors. The PCR had 60 Vbeta and 13 Jbeta primers. TCRdb's copy holds only in-frame clones and misses some; the assay was immunoSEQ multiplex PCR. This repertoire shows about 200,000 clones, roughly 70% found once; its top ten account for about 2.5%. Sample: PBMCs. These receptors originate from a man in his forties in good health and CMV-seropositive.

In this sample, this clone turned up a few times. The chain combines TRBV4-2 with TRBJ1-1, with a possible D match to TRBD1 (6 bases). V was trimmed by 2 bases and J by 5 bases, leaving 12 bases between them. Germline lookup yields CDR1 LGHNA and CDR2 YNFKEQ. There are 14 residues in the CDR3. CDR3 in DNA: TGTGCCAGCAGCCAATTTACAGGGTTAACTGAAGCTTTCTTT. Its protein is CASSQFTGLTEAFF.

This clone turned up a few times. The V gene is TRBV7-2, the J gene TRBJ1-6, with TRBD1 as a possible D gene (6 bases). Per germline, CDR1 SGHTA and CDR2 FQGNSA. The CDR3 is 16 amino acids. V gave up 0 bases and J gave up 4 bases, with 10 bases separating them. The CDR3 DNA is TGTGCCAGCAGCTTAGCACAGGGTCGGTATAATTCACCCCTCCACTTT. This translates into CASSLAQGRYNSPLHF.

This clone was counted a single time. The chain carries TRBV6-1 and TRBJ1-3, with 8 bases identical to TRBD1. The germline CDR1 and CDR2 sequences are MNHNS and SASEGT. V was pared by 6 bases and J by 0 bases, with 1 base of the junction left unmatched. CDR3 length: 14 residues. The CDR3 DNA reads as TGTGCCAGCAGGACAGGGGCCTCTGGAAACACCATATATTTT. Translating gives CASRTGASGNTIYF.

This clone occurred a few times. V usage is TRBV11-3 and J usage is TRBJ2-1, with 12 bases lining up with TRBD1. The germline V gene has CDR1 SGHNT and CDR2 YENEEA. Trimming removed 1 base from V and 9 bases from J; junction bases left unmatched: 4. This CDR3 region has 15 residues. CDR3: CASSLGGQGASEQFF. As DNA, the CDR3 is TGTGCCAGCAGCTTAGGGGGACAGGGGGCCTCTGAGCAGTTCTTC.

This clone was seen only a few times. The chain carries TRBV7-9 and TRBJ1-4, with TRBD1 identical over 7 bases. The germline gives CDR1 SEHNR, CDR2 FQNEAQ (reference sequence). This CDR3 has 19 amino acids. The V gene end was trimmed by 5 bases and the J gene end by 4 bases; junction bases not matched to a gene: 19. The CDR3 loop reads CASSHRASTGLNYNEKLFF. The CDR3 DNA reads TGTGCCAGCAGCCACCGGGCATCGACAGGGCTTAACTATAATGAAAAACTGTTTTTT.